This T cell receptor (beta chain) was profiled in a study of regulatory T cells in long-lasting Graves disease. Whole-study findings and limits: Persistent disease showed a preference for TRBV28, TRBJ1-2 and TRBJ2-5. Peripheral blood, not thyroid tissue, was the sole material studied.

The time point: persistent/refractory GD, antithyroid drugs over 5 years with positive TRAb. The TCR library used RNA extracted from PBMCs. This clonotype was picked up a small number of times. Its cognate antigen is unknown. Germline lookup yields CDR1 DFQATT and CDR2 SNEGSKA (reference sequence). Trimming took 3 bases from V and 1 from J, leaving 9 bases between them. This CDR3 has 13 residues. The TCR beta library used iRepertoire HTBI primers with Arm-PCR amplification of CDR3. TCRdb called the multiplex PCR reads again in MiXCR, with one record for every CDR3 protein. This table has about 450,000 distinct CDR3 sequences, about a quarter appearing once.

Sample: peripheral blood mononuclear cells (PBMCs), taken when the disease was refractory, from a patient treated with antithyroid drugs. The chain combines TRBV20-1 with TRBJ1-2, with D unclear. The receptor's source is a female donor with Graves disease. CDR3 amino acids: CSASQVLNYGYTF. For the CDR3, the DNA is TGCAGTGCTAGCCAGGTCCTTAACTATGGCTACACCTTC.